These T cell receptor beta chains were read from a single sample in a study of blood T cell repertoires in COVID-19. Sequenced by immunoSEQ multiplex PCR; TCRdb stores in-frame clones only, minus some. The sample gives some 170,000 clones, 65% to 90% of which show up once; approximately 14% is in the top ten. The sample comprised PBMCs or T cells enriched from blood (not recorded which). These receptors were collected from a man aged 45 to 65 who had recovered from COVID-19. Both conserved end residues are part of each CDR3. The order of the fields is J gene, V gene, D gene, CDR3 DNA, CDR3 protein. A D gene is named only where the DNA matches it firmly.

TRBJ2-5 TRBV11-3 TRBD1 TGTGCCAGCAGCTTAGGACAGGGGTTGTCAGAGACCCAGTACTTC CASSLGQGLSETQYF
TRBJ2-7 TRBV2 TRBD2 TGTGCCAGCAGTGAAGCACTAGCGGTCTCCTACGAGCAGTACTTC CASSEALAVSYEQYF
TRBJ2-5 TRBV6-5 TRBD1 TGTGCCACGGGGACAGGGGGTGAGACCCAGTACTTC CATGTGGETQYF
TRBJ1-1 TRBV28 . TGTGCCAGCAGCTCCGCGGGGGCTAACACTGAAGCTTTCTTT CASSSAGANTEAFF
TRBJ1-3 TRBV6-1 . TGTGCCAGCACTGAAAGCAGGGGCACCGGAAACACCATATATTTT CASTESRGTGNTIYF
TRBJ2-5 TRBV24-1 . TGTGCCACCAGTGCGCGGCACTCGGAGACCCAGTACTTC CATSARHSETQYF
TRBJ1-1 TRBV5-5 TRBD1 TGTGCCAGCAGCCTAGGGGCAGGGGGGGAAGCTTTCTTT CASSLGAGGEAFF
TRBJ1-6 TRBV7-2 . TGTGCCAGCAGCTTAAGAGGAAATTCACCCCTCCACTTT CASSLRGNSPLHF
TRBJ1-5 TRBV7-9 TRBD1 TGTGCCAGCAGCGCAGGGACAGGGGCCGGCAATCAGCCCCAGCATTTT CASSAGTGAGNQPQHF
TRBJ1-6 TRBV4-1 TRBD1 TGCGCCAGCAGCCAACCGGGACAGGGGTGGGGGTCACCCCTCCACTTT CASSQPGQGWGSPLHF
TRBJ2-3 TRBV27 . TGTGCCAGCAGTTTAGACAGGCACACAGATACGCAGTATTTT CASSLDRHTDTQYF